This is a list of T cell receptor beta chains from one sample in a study of blood T cell repertoires in COVID-19. Repertoires were generated with immunoSEQ multiplex PCR, while TCRdb's copy carries only in-frame clones and drops some. The repertoire consists of about 150,000 clones, with 87% occurring once and the leading ten covering approximately 4.3%. Sequencing was performed on PBMCs or T cells enriched from blood (not recorded which). These receptors all come from a woman in her forties who had been exposed to COVID-19. Both conserved end residues are part of each CDR3. A D gene is named only where the DNA matches it firmly. Where a row states a size, it is once, few, many or the class of an expanded clone; other rows omit it.

j_call cdr3_length clone_size v_call d_call cdr3_aa cdr3_nt
TRBJ2-2 15 once TRBV11-2 NA CASSLILRGTGELFF TGTGCCAGCAGCTTAATCCTAAGGGGCACCGGGGAGCTGTTTTTT
TRBJ1-1 17 few TRBV7-9 TRBD1 CASSLALDRGPDTEAFF TGTGCCAGCAGCTTAGCGCTGGACAGGGGGCCGGACACTGAAGCTTTCTTT
TRBJ2-5 13 NA TRBV7-9 TRBD2 CASSLTGGETQYF TGTGCCAGCAGCTTAACCGGGGGGGAGACCCAGTACTTC
TRBJ1-2 12 NA TRBV19 TRBD1 CASIGGGRGYTF TGTGCCAGTATTGGAGGGGGCCGTGGCTACACCTTC
TRBJ2-1 17 once TRBV7-2 TRBD2 CASQRGVGRAGYNEQFF TGTGCCAGCCAACGAGGGGTCGGGAGGGCTGGGTACAATGAGCAGTTCTTC
TRBJ1-1 14 NA TRBV7-9 NA CASSSPVQNTEAFF TGTGCCAGCAGCTCCCCGGTTCAGAACACTGAAGCTTTCTTT
TRBJ2-7 17 NA TRBV13 TRBD2 CASSLVGAGGPAYEQYF TGTGCCAGCAGCTTAGTAGGGGCGGGGGGGCCTGCCTACGAGCAGTACTTC
TRBJ1-2 13 once TRBV7-8 NA CASSLVISGGYTF TGTGCCAGCAGCTTAGTTATCTCGGGGGGCTACACCTTC
TRBJ2-5 15 few TRBV14 TRBD2 CASSLFGRGVETQYF TGTGCCAGCAGCCTCTTCGGGAGGGGGGTCGAGACCCAGTACTTC
TRBJ1-4 16 NA TRBV4-3 NA CASSQDAGRSNEKLFF TGCGCCAGCAGCCAGGACGCGGGACGCAGTAATGAAAAACTGTTTTTT
TRBJ1-1 16 NA TRBV6-5 NA CASSYLVVPQADGAFF TGTGCCAGCAGTTACCTTGTGGTTCCCCAGGCAGACGGCGCTTTCTTT
TRBJ2-3 17 NA TRBV18 NA CASPWTRSKTSTDTQYF TGTGCCAGCCCATGGACAAGATCGAAAACTAGCACAGATACGCAGTATTTT